This T cell receptor beta chain was observed in a study of blood T cell repertoires in COVID-19. The V gene's germline CDR1 is SGHDT and CDR2 YYEEEE. Trimming removed 0 bases from V and 5 bases from J, with 5 bases in between. CDR3 size: 12 residues. Only in-frame clones appear in the TCRdb table, and some are missing; sequencing was by immunoSEQ multiplex PCR. The sample lists under 250,000 clones, about 91% seen once, with just under 6.5% in the top ten. This receptor was taken from a woman aged 25 to 45 with COVID-19, enrolled during active disease. The chain recombines TRBV5-6 with TRBJ2-5; D is unclear. Sequencing was performed on peripheral blood. The CDR3 nucleotides are TGTGCCAGCAGCTTGGATGCGGAGACCCAGTACTTC. Protein product: CASSLDAETQYF.